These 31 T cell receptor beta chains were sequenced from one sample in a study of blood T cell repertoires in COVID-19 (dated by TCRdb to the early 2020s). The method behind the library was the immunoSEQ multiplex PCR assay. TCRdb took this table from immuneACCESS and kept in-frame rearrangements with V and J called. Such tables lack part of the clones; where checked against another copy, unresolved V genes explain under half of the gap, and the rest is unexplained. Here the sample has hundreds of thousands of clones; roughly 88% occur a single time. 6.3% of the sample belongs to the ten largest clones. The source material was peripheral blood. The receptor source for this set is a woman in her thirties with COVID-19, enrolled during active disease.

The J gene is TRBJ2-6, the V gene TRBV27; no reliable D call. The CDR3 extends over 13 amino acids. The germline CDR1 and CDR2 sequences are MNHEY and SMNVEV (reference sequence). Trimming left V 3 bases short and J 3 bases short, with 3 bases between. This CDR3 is CASSFSGANVLTF. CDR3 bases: TGTGCCAGCAGTTTTAGTGGGGCCAACGTCCTGACTTTC.

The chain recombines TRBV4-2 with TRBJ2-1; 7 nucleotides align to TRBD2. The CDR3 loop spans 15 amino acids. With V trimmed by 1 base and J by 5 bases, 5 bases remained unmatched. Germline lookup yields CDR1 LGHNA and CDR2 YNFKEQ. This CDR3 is CASSQGEGGDNEQFF. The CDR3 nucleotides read TGTGCCAGCAGCCAAGGGGAGGGAGGGGACAATGAGCAGTTCTTC.

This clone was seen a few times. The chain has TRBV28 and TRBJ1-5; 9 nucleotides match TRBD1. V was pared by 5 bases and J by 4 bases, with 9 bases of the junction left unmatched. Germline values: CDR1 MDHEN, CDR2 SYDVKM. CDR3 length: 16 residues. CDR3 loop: CASSVAGQGTNQPQHF. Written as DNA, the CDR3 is TGTGCCAGCAGTGTCGCGGGACAGGGAACGAATCAGCCCCAGCATTTT.

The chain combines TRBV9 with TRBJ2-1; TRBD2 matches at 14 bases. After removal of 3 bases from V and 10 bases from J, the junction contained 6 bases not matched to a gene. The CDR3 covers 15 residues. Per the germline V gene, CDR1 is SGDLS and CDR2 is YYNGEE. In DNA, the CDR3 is TGTGCCAGCAGCGCCGGGACTAGCGGGAGAGACGAGCAGTTCTTC. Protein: CASSAGTSGRDEQFF.

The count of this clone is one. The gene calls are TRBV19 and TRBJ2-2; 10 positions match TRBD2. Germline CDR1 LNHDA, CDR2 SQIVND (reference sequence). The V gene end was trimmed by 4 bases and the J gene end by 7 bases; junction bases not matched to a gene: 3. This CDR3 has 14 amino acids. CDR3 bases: TGTGCCAGTAGTAACAGCGGGAGGGGCGGGGAGCTGTTTTTT. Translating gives CASSNSGRGGELFF.

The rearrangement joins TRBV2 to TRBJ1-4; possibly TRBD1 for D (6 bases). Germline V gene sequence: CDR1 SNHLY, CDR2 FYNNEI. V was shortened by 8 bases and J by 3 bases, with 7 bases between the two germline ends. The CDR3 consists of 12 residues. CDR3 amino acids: CASGQSNEKLFF. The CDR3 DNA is TGTGCCAGCGGACAGTCTAATGAAAAACTGTTTTTT.

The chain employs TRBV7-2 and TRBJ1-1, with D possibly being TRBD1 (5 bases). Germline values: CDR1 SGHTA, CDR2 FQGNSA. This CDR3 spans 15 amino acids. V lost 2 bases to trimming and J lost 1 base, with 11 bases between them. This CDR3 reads CASSLFGHQNTEAFF. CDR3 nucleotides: TGTGCCAGCAGCTTATTTGGACACCAGAACACTGAAGCTTTCTTT.

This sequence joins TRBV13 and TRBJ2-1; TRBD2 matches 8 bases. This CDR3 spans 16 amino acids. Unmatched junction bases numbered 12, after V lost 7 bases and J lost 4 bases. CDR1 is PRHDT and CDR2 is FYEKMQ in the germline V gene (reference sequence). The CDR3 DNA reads TGTGCCAGCACCCGGGAGGGACCGCGACCGTACAATGAGCAGTTCTTC. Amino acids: CASTREGPRPYNEQFF.

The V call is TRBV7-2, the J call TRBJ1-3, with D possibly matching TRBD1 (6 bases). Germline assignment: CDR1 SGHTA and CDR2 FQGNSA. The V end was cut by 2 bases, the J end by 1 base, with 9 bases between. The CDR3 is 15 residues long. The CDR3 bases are TGTGCCAGCAGCTTAAACAGGGATTCTGGAAACACCATATATTTT. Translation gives CASSLNRDSGNTIYF.

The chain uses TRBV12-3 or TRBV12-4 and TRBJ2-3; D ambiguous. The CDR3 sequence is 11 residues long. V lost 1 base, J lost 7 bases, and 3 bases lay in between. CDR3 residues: CASSLEHTQYF. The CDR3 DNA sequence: TGTGCCAGCAGTTTAGAGCATACGCAGTATTTT.

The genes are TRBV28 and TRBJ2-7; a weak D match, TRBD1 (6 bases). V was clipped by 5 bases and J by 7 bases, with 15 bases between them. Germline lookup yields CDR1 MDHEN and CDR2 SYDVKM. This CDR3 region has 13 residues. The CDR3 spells CASSLPGQSEQYF. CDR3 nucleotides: TGTGCCAGCAGTCTGCCGGGACAAAGTGAGCAGTACTTC.

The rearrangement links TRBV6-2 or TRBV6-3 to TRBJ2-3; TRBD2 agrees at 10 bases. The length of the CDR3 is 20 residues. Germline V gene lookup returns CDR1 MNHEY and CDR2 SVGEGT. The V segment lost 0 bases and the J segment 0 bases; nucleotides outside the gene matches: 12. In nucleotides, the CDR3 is TGTGCCAGCAGTTACTCGATAAAGGATCCGACTAGCGGGAGCACAGATACGCAGTATTTT. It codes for CASSYSIKDPTSGSTDTQYF.

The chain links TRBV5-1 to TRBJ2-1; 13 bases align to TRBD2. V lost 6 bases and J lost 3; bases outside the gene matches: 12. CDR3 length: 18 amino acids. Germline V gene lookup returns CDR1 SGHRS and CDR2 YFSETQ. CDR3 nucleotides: TGCGCCAGCACCTTCGGACTAGCGGGGGCCGACTACTACAATGAGCAGTTCTTC. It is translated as CASTFGLAGADYYNEQFF.

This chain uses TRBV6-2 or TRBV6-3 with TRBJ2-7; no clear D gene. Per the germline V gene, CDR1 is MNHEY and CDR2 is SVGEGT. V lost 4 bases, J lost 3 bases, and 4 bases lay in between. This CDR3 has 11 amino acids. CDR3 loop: CASSSFYEQYF. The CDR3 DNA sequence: TGTGCCAGCAGTTCTTTCTACGAGCAGTACTTC.

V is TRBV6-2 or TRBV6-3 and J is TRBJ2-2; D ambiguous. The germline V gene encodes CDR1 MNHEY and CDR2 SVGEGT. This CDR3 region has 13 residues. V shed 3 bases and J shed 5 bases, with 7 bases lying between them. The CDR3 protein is CASSYLGTGELFF. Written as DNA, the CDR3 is TGTGCCAGCAGTTATCTCGGGACCGGGGAGCTGTTTTTT.

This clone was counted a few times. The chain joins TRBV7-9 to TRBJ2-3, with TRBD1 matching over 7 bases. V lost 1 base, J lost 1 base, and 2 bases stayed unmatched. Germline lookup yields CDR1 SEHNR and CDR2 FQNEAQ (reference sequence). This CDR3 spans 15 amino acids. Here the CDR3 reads CASSLEGARTDTQYF. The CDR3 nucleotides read TGTGCCAGCAGCTTAGAGGGGGCCCGCACAGATACGCAGTATTTT.

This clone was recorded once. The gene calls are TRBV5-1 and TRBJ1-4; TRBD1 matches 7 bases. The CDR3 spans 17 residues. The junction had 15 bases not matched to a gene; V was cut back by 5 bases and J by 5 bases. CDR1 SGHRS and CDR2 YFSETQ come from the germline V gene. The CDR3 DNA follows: TGCGCCAGCAGTATTGGAAGGGGGCGTCATGCCAATGAAAAACTGTTTTTT. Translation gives CASSIGRGRHANEKLFF.

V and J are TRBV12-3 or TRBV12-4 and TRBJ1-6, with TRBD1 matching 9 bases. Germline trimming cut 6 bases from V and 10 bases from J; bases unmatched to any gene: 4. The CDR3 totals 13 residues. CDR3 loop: CASRPDRGSPLHF. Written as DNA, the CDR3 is TGTGCCAGCAGGCCGGACAGGGGATCACCCCTCCACTTT.

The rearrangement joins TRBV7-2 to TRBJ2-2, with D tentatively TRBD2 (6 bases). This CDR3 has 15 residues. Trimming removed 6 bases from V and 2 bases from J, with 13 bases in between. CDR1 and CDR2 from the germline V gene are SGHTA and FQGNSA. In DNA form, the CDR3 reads TGTGCCAGCAGGACGGGACTCGCCAACACCGGGGAGCTGTTTTTT. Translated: CASRTGLANTGELFF.

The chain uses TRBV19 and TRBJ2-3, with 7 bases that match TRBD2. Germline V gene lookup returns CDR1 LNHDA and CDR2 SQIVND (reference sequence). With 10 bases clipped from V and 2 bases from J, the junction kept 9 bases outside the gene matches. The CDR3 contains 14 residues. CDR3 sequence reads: CATTGRGYTDTQYF. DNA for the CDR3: TGTGCCACCACCGGGCGGGGGTACACAGATACGCAGTATTTT. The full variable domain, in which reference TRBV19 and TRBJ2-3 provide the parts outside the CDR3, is DGGITQSPKYLFRKEGQNVTLSCEQNLNHDAMYWYRQDPGQGLRLIYYSQIVNDFQKGDIAEGYSVSREKKESFPLTVTSAQKNPTAFYLCATTGRGYTDTQYFGPGTRLTVL.

The CDR3 DNA is TGCAGCGTCCTCGGGGGGTCAGATACGCAGTATTTT. It encodes CSVLGGSDTQYF. This chain links TRBV29-1 with TRBJ2-3, with 7 bases fitting TRBD2. This CDR3 has 12 residues. With V trimmed by 6 bases and J by 4 bases, 4 bases remained unmatched. CDR1 is SQVTM and CDR2 is ANQGSEA in the germline V gene.

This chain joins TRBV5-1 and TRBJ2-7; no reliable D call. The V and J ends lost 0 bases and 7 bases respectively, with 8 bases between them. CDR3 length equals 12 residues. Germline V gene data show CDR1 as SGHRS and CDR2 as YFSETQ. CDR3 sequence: CASSLENREQYF. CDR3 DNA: TGCGCCAGCAGCTTGGAAAACAGAGAGCAGTACTTC.

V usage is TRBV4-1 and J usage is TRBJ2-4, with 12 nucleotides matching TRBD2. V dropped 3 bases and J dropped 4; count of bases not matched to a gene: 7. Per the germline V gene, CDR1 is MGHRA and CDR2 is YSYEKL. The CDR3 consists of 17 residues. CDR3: CASSQGGLAGNKNIQYF. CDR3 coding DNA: TGCGCCAGCAGCCAGGGTGGACTAGCGGGAAATAAAAACATTCAGTACTTC.

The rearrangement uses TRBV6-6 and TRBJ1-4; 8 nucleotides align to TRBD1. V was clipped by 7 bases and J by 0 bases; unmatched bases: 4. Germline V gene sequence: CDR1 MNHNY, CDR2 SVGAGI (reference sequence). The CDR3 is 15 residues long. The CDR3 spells CASTQGAATNEKLFF. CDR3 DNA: TGTGCCAGCACCCAGGGGGCTGCAACTAATGAAAAACTGTTTTTT.

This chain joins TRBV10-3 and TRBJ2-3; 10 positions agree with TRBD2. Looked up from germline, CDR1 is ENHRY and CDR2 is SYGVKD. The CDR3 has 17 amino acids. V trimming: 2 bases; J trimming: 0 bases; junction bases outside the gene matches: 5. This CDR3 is CAISEIRTSGSTDTQYF. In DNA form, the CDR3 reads TGTGCCATCAGTGAGATTAGGACTAGCGGTAGCACAGATACGCAGTATTTT.

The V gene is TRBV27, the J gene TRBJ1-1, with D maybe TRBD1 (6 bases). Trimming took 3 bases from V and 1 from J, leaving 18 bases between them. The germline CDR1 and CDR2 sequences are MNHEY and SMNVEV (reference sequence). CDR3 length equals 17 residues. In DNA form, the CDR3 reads TGTGCCAGCAGTTTTTACCCGGGACACCCGGCGAACACTGAAGCTTTCTTT. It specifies CASSFYPGHPANTEAFF.

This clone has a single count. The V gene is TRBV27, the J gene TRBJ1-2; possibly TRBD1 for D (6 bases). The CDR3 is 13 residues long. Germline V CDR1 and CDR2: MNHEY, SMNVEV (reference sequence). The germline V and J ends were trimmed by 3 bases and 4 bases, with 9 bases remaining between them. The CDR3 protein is CASSFSQGYGYTF. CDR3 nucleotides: TGTGCCAGCAGTTTTTCACAGGGCTATGGCTACACCTTC.

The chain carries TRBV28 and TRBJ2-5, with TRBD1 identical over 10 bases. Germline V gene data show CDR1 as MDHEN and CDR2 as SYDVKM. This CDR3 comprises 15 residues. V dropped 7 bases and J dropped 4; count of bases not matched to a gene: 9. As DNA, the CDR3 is TGTGCCAGCACTCTAGTCCGGGACAGGGGAGAGACCCAGTACTTC. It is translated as CASTLVRDRGETQYF. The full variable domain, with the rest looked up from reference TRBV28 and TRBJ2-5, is DVKVTQSSRYLVKRTGEKVFLECVQDMDHENMFWYRQDPGLGLRLIYFSYDVKMKEKGDIPEGYSVSREKKERFSLILESASTNQTSMYLCASTLVRDRGETQYFGPGTRLLVL.

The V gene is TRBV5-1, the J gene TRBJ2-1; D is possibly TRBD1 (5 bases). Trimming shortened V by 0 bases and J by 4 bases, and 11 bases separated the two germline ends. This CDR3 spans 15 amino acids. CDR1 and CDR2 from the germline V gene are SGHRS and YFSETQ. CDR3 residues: CASSLGQFNYNEQFF. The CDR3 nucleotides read TGCGCCAGCAGCTTGGGACAGTTCAATTACAATGAGCAGTTCTTC.

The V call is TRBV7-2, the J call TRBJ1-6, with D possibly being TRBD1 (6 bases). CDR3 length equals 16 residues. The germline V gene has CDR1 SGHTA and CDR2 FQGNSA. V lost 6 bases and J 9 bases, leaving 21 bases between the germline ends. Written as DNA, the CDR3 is TGTGCCAGCAGTGGAAGGGGGAGTGGGGATGGTTCACCCCTCCACTTT. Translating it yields CASSGRGSGDGSPLHF.

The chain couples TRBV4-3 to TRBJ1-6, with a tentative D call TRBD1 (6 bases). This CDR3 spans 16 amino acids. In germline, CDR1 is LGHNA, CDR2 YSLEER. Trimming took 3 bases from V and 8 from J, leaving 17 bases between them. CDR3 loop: CASSQDSNPPYSPLHF. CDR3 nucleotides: TGCGCCAGCAGCCAGGACAGCAACCCCCCATATTCACCCCTCCACTTT.